The TCR beta chain described here comes from a study of cytomegalovirus exposure and HLA in healthy donors. On the study more broadly: An earlier analysis identified 117 million unique TCR beta sequences in about 170 million T cells. Study outcomes and limitations: Presence/absence analyses treated sequencing depth as roughly uniform across donors. Later analysis identified a missense DCLRE1C variant that was linked to TCR beta V- and J-gene trimming.

This clone was counted a single time. Its antigen remains unidentified. Amplification used 60 Vbeta primers and 13 Jbeta primers. Original processing notes: The count from a later analysis was some 83 million unique TCR beta chains, roughly 11 million of them shared. Clones were sequenced by immunoSEQ multiplex PCR, and TCRdb holds only the in-frame ones, with some missing. That table is the source of V, J and clone size, and D and trimming were worked out from the DNA. The sample has about 160,000 clones; almost 85% are singletons. The specimen was PBMCs. The source of this sequence is a boy between 2 and 10 years old in good health and CMV-seronegative.

CDR3 nucleotides: TGTGCCAGCTCACCACCGGTAACTCTAGCGGGAGCTGGGGAGCTGTTTTTT. This gives the protein CASSPPVTLAGAGELFF. The genes are TRBV18 and TRBJ2-2, with TRBD2 identical over 10 bases. V shed 0 bases, J shed 8 bases, and the junction held 9 bases outside the gene matches. Germline V gene sequence: CDR1 KGHSH, CDR2 LQKENI. This CDR3 contains 17 residues.